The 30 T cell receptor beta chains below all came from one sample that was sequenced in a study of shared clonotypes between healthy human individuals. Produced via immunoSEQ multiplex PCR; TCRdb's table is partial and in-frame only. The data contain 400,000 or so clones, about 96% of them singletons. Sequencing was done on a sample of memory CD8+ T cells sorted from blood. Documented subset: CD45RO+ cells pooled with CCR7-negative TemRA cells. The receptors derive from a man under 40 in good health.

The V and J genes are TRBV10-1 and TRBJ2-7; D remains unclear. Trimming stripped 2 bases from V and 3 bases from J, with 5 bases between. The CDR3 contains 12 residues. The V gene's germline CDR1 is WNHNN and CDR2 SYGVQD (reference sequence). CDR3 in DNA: TGCGCCAGCAGTGAGGGAAACTACGAGCAGTACTTC. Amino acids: CASSEGNYEQYF.

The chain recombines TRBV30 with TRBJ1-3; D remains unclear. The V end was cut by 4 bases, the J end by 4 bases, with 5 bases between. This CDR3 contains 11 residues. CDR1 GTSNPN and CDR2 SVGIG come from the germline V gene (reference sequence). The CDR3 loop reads CAWILGNTIYF. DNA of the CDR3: TGTGCCTGGATATTGGGAAACACCATATATTTT. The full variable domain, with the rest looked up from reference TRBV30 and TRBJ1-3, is SQTIHQWPATLVQPVGSPLSLECTVEGTSNPNLYWYRQAAGRGLQLLFYSVGIGQISSEVPQNLSASRPQDRQFILSSKKLLLSDSGFYLCAWILGNTIYFGEGSWLTVV.

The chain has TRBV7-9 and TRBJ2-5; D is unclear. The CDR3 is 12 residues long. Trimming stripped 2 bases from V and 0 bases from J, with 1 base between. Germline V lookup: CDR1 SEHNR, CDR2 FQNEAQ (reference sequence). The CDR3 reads CASSLNQETQYF. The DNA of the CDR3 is TGTGCCAGCAGCTTAAACCAAGAGACCCAGTACTTC.

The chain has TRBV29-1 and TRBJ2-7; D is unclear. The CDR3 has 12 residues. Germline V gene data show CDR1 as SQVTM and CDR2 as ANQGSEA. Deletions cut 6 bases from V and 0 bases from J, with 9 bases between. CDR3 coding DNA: TGCAGCGTGGCATCTAGCTCCTACGAGCAGTACTTC. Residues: CSVASSSYEQYF.

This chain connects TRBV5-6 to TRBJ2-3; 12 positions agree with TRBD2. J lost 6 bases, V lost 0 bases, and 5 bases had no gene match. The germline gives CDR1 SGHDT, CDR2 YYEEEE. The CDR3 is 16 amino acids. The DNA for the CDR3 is TGTGCCAGCAGCTTGGGACCTAGCGGGAGGGTTGATACGCAGTATTTT. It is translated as CASSLGPSGRVDTQYF.

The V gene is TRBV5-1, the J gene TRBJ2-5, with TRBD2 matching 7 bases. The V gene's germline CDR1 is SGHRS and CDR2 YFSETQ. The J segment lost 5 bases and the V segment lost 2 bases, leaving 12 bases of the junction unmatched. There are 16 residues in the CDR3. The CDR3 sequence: CASSFLTGGNMETQYF. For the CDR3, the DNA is TGCGCCAGCAGCTTCTTGACGGGGGGTAATATGGAGACCCAGTACTTC.

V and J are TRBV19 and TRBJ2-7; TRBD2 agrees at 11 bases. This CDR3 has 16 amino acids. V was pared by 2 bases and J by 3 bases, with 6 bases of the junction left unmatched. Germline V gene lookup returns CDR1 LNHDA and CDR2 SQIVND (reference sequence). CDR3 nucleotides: TGTGCCAGTAGTATAACTAGCGGGAGAAGCTTCTACGAGCAGTACTTC. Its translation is CASSITSGRSFYEQYF.

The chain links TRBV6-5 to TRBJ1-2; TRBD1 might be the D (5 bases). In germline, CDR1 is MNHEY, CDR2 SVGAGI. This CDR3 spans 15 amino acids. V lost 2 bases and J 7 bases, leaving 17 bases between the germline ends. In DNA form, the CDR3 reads TGTGCCAGCAGTTACACCCCCGGGACGCTCTCTGGCTACACCTTC. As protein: CASSYTPGTLSGYTF.

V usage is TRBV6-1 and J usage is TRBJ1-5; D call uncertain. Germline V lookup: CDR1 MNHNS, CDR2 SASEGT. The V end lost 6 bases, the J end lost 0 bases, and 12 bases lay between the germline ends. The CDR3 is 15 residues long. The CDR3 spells CASRVDFYSNQPQHF. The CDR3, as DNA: TGTGCCAGCAGAGTTGACTTCTATAGCAATCAGCCCCAGCATTTT.

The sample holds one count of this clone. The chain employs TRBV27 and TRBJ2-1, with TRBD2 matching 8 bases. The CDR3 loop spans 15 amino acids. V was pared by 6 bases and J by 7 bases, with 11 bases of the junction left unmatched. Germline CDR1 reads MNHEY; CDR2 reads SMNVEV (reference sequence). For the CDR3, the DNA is TGTGCCAGCAGCCTAGCGGGCAGGTCCTTAAATGAGCAGTTCTTC. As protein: CASSLAGRSLNEQFF.

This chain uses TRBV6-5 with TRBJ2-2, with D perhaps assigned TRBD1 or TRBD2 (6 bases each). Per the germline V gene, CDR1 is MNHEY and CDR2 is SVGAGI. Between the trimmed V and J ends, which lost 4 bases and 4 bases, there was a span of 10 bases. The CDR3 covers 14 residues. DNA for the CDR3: TGTGCCAGCAGTTTTAGGGGGGTCACCGGGGAGCTGTTTTTT. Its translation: CASSFRGVTGELFF.

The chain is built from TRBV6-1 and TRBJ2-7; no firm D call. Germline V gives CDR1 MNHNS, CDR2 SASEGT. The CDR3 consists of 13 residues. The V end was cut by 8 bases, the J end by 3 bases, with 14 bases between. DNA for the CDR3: TGTGCCAGCCGACTCATCGCGATCTACGAGCAGTACTTC. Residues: CASRLIAIYEQYF.

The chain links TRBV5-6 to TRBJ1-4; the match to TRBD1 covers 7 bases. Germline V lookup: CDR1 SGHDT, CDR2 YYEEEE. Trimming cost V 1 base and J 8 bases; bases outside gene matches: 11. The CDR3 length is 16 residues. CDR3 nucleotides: TGTGCCAGCAGCTTGTTCGCAGGGGGTCAGAGAGAAAAACTGTTTTTT. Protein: CASSLFAGGQREKLFF.

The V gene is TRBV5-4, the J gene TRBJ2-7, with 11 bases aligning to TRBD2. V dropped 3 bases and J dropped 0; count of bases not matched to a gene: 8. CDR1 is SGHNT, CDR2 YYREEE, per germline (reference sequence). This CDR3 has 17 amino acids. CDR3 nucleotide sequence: TGTGCCAGCAGCTCCGCCCTAGCGGGAGGCCCCTCCTACGAGCAGTACTTC. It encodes CASSSALAGGPSYEQYF. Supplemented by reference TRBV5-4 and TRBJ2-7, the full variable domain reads ETGVTQSPTHLIKTRGQQVTLRCSSQSGHNTVSWYQQALGQGPQFIFQYYREEENGRGNFPPRFSGLQFPNYSSELNVNALELDDSALYLCASSSALAGGPSYEQYFGPGTRLTVT.

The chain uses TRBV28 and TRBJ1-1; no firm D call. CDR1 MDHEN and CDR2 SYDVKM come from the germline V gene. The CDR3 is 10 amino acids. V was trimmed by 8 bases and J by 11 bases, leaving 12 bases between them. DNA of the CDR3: TGTGCCAGCTATAACACTCAGGCTTTCTTT. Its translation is CASYNTQAFF.

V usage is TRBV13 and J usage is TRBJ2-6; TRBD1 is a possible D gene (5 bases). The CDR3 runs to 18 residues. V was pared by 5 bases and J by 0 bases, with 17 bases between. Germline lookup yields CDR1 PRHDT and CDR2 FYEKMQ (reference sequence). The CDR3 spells CASSPPLGANSGANVLTF. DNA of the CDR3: TGTGCCAGCAGCCCCCCTCTAGGGGCTAACTCTGGGGCCAACGTCCTGACTTTC.

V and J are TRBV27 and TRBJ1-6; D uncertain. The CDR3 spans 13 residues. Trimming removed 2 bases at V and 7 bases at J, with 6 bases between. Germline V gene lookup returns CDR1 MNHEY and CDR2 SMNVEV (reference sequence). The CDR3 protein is CASSLHANSPLHF. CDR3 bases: TGTGCCAGCAGTTTACACGCCAATTCACCCCTCCACTTT.

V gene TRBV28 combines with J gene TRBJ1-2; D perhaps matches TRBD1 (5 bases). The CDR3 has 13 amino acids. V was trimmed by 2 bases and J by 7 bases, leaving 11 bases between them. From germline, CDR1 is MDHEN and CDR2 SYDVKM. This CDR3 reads CASSLPGVGGYTF. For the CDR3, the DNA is TGTGCCAGCAGTTTACCGGGGGTAGGTGGCTACACCTTC.

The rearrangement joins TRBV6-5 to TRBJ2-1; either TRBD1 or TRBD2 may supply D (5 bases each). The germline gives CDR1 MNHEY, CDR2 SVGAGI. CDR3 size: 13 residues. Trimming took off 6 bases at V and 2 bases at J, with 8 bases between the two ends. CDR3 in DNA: TGTGCCAGCAGCCGGGACCCCTACAATGAGCAGTTCTTC. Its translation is CASSRDPYNEQFF.

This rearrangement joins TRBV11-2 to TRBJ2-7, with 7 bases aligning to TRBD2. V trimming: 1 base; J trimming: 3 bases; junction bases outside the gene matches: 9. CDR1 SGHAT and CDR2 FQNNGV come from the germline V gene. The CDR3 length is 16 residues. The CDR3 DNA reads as TGTGCCAGCAGCTTAGGGGGGGGGAGAACCCACTACGAGCAGTACTTC. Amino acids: CASSLGGGRTHYEQYF.

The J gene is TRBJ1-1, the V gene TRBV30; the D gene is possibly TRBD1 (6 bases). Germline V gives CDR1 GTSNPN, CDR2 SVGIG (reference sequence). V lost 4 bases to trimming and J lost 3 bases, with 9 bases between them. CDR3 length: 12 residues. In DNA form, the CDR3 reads TGTGCCTGGACTAGGGGGGACACTGAAGCTTTCTTT. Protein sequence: CAWTRGDTEAFF.

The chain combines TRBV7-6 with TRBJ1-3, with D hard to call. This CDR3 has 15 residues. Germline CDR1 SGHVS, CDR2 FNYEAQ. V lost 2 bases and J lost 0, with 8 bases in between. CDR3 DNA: TGTGCCAGCAGCTTAAGGCCTCTCTCTGGAAACACCATATATTTT. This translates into CASSLRPLSGNTIYF.

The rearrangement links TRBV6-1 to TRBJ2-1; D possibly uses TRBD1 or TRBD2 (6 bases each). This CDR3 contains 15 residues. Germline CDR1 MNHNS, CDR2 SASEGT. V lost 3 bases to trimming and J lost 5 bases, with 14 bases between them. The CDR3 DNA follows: TGTGCCAGCAGTGATCGACCGGGGGACAACAATGAGCAGTTCTTC. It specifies CASSDRPGDNNEQFF.

CDR3 amino acids: CASSISGTSGADTQYF. The CDR3 nucleotides are TGTGCCAGCAGCATCTCCGGGACTAGCGGGGCAGATACGCAGTATTTT. The rearrangement joins TRBV7-2 to TRBJ2-3; TRBD2 aligns across 13 bases. The CDR3 is 16 residues long. Per the germline V gene, CDR1 is SGHTA and CDR2 is FQGNSA. Trimming removed 5 bases from V and 4 bases from J; junction bases left unmatched: 6.

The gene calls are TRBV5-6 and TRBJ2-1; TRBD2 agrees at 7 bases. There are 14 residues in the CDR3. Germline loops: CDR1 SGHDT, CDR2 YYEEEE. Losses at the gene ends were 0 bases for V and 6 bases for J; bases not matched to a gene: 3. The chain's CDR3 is CASSLVGTTNEQFF. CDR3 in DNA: TGTGCCAGCAGCTTGGTGGGGACTACCAATGAGCAGTTCTTC.

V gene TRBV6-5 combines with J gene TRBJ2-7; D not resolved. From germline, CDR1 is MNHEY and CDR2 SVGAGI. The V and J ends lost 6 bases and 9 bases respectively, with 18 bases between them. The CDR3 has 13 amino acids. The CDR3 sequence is CASSPTPLVGQYF. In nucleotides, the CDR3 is TGTGCCAGCAGCCCGACGCCTCTCGTCGGGCAGTACTTC.

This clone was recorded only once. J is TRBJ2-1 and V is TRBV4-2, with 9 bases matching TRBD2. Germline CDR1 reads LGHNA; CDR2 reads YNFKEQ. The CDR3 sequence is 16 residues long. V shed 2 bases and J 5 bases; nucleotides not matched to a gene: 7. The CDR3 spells CASSQRISGRDNEQFF. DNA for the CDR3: TGTGCCAGCAGCCAACGGATTAGCGGGAGAGACAATGAGCAGTTCTTC.

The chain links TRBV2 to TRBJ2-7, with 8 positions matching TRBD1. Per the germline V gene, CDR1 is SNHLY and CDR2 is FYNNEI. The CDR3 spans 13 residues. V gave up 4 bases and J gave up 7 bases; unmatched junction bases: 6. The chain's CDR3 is CASSVGRGQEQYF. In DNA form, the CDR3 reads TGTGCCAGCAGTGTGGGCAGGGGGCAAGAGCAGTACTTC.

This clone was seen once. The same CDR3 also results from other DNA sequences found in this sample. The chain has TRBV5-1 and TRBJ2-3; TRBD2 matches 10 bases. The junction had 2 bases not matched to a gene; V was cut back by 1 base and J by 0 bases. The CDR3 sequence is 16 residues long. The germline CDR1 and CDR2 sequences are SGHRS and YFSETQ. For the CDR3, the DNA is TGCGCCAGCAGCTTGTTGACTAGCGGGAGCACAGATACGCAGTATTTT. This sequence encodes CASSLLTSGSTDTQYF.

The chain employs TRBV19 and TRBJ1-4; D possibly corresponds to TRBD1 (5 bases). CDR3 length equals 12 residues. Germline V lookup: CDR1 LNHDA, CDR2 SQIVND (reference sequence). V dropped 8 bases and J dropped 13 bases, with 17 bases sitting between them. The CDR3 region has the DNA TGTGCCAGTCTCGGTTGGCCCGGGGGACTGTTTTTT. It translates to CASLGWPGGLFF.